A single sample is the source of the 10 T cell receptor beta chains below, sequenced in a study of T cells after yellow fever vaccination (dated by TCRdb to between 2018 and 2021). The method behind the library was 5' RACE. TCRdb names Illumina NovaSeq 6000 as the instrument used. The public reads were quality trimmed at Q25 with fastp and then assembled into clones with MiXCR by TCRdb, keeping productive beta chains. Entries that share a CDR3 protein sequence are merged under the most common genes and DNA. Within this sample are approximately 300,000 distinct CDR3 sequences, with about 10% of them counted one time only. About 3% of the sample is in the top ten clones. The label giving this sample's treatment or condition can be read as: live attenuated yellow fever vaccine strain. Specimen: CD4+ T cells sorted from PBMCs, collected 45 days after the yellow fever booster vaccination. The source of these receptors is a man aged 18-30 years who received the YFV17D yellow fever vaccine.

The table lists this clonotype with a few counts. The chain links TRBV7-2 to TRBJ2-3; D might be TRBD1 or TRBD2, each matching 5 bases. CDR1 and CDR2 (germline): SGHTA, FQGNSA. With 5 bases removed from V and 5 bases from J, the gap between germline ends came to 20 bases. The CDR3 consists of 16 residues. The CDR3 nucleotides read TGTGCCAGCAGCCAGAGGGCGGGCAGGGTACGAGATACGCAGTATTTT. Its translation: CASSQRAGRVRDTQYF.

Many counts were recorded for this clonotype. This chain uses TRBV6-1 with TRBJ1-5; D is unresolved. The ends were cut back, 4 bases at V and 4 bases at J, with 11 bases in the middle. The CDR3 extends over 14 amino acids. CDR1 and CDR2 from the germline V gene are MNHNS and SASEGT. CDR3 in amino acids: CASSGQTWNQPQHF. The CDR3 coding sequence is TGTGCCAGCAGTGGTCAAACGTGGAATCAGCCCCAGCATTTT.

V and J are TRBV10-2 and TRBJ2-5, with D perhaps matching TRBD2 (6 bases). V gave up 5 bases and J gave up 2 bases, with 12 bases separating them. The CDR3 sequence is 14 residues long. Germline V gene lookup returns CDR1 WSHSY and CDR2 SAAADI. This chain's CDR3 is CASSSARGQETQYF. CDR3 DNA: TGCGCCAGCAGTTCTGCGCGGGGACAAGAGACCCAGTACTTC.

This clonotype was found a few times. The CDR3 DNA reads TGCGCCAGCAGCGGGGGAACGGTGGGGACGGATACGCAGTATTTT. Its protein is CASSGGTVGTDTQYF. This rearrangement joins TRBV5-1 to TRBJ2-3; D may be TRBD1 or TRBD2 (5 bases each). This CDR3 has 15 amino acids. Per germline, CDR1 SGHRS and CDR2 YFSETQ. Between the trimmed V and J ends, which lost 4 bases and 6 bases, there was a span of 18 bases.

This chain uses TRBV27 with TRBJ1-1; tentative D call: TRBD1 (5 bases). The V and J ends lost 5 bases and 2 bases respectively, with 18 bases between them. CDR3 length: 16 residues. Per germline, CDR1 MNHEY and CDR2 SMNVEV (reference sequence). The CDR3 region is CASSIRIQGYNTEAFF. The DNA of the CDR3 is TGTGCCAGCAGTATAAGAATCCAGGGCTATAACACTGAAGCTTTCTTT.

The CDR3 protein is CASSSEPSNQPQHF. CDR3 DNA sequence: TGTGCCAGCAGTTCCGAGCCTAGCAATCAGCCCCAGCATTTT. The chain recombines TRBV6-6 with TRBJ1-5; no definite D call. Germline V gene lookup returns CDR1 MNHNY and CDR2 SVGAGI (reference sequence). Trimming pared 4 bases from V and 0 bases from J, leaving 7 bases between. The CDR3 totals 14 residues.

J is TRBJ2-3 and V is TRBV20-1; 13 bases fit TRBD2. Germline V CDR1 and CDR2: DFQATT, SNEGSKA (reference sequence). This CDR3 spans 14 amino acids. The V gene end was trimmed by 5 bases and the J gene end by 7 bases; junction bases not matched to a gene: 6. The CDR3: CSAEGLAGEYTQYF. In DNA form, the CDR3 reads TGCAGTGCTGAAGGACTAGCGGGGGAGTATACGCAGTATTTT.

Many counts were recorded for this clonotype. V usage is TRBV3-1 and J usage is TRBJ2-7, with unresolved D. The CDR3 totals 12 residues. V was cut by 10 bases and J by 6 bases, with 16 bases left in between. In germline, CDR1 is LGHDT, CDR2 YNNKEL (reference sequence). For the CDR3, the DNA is TGTGCCACCCAAGTTGGGCAGAGCGAGCAGTACTTC. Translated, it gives CATQVGQSEQYF.

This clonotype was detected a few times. CDR3 in amino acids: CATSDPAGGKETQYF. CDR3 coding DNA: TGTGCCACCAGTGACCCAGCGGGGGGGAAGGAGACCCAGTACTTC. The rearrangement uses TRBV24-1 and TRBJ2-5; 10 bases agree with TRBD2. The CDR3 length is 15 residues. Trimming cost V 4 bases and J 5 bases; bases outside gene matches: 6. Germline CDR1 and CDR2: KGHDR and SFDVKD.

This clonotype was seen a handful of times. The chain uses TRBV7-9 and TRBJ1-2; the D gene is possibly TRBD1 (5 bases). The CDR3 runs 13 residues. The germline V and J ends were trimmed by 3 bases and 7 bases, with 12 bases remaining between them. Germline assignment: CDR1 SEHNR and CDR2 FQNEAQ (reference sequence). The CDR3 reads CASSFESQGGYTF. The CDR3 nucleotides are TGTGCCAGCAGCTTTGAGTCCCAGGGTGGCTACACCTTC.